This is a list of T cell receptor beta chains from one sample in a study of cytomegalovirus exposure and HLA in healthy donors. TCRdb keeps only in-frame clones here, not all; method: immunoSEQ multiplex PCR. The table has roughly 300,000 clones, about nine tenths seen once. Sequenced sample: PBMCs. These receptors all stem from a woman aged 25 to 39 in good health and CMV-seropositive. The CDR3 runs from the conserved cysteine through the conserved F or W. D genes are given only for firm matches. Clone sizes are given selectively: once, few, many, or a class where the clone is expanded.

TRBD1	TRBJ2-7	-	TRBV5-4	TGTGCCAGCAGCCCGGGACAGCTAACCTACGAGCAGTACTTC	CASSPGQLTYEQYF
-	TRBJ2-7	-	TRBV19	TGTGCCAGTAGTATTCAGCTCGAATACGAGCAGTACTTC	CASSIQLEYEQYF
TRBD1	TRBJ2-7	-	TRBV9	TGTGCCAGCAGCCCTAGGACAGGGGGCTACGAGCAGTACTTC	CASSPRTGGYEQYF
TRBD2	TRBJ2-3	-	TRBV6-1	TGTGCCACAGCGCGGCGGGGGGGAACCACAGATACGCAGTATTTT	CATARRGGTTDTQYF
-	TRBJ2-7	-	TRBV10-3	TGTGCCATCAGTGAGTCCGGGAAGGGGGGATCCTACGAGCAGTACTTC	CAISESGKGGSYEQYF
-	TRBJ1-1	-	TRBV5-6	TGTGCCAGCAGCTCAGGCTGGGGGGGGCTGGGTGAAGCTTTCTTT	CASSSGWGGLGEAFF
-	TRBJ2-7	-	TRBV5-4	TGTGCCAGCAGCCCAGGTTTACCCTACGAGCAGTACTTC	CASSPGLPYEQYF
-	TRBJ1-3	-	TRBV30	TGTGCCTGGAGTGTAACGAGCTCTGGAAACACCATATATTTT	CAWSVTSSGNTIYF
-	TRBJ2-1	-	TRBV4-2	TGTGCCAGCAGCCACGGATGGGGTAATGAGCAGTTCTTC	CASSHGWGNEQFF
TRBD2	TRBJ2-1	-	TRBV5-6	TGTGCCAGCAGGATTCTTGTAGCGGGAACCTACAATGAGCAGTTCTTC	CASRILVAGTYNEQFF
TRBD1	TRBJ2-7	-	TRBV7-8	TGTGCCAGCAGCTACCGGGACAGGGCCAACGAGCAGTACTTC	CASSYRDRANEQYF
TRBD1	TRBJ1-4	-	TRBV18	TGTGCCAGCTCACCAGACAGGGGAAAGAATGAAAAACTGTTTTTT	CASSPDRGKNEKLFF
TRBD1	TRBJ1-2	-	TRBV4-1	TGCGCCAGCAGCCAAGTTACAGGGGGCCATTCTTCTAACTATGGCTACACCTTC	CASSQVTGGHSSNYGYTF
TRBD2	TRBJ2-3	-	TRBV5-4	TGTGCCAGCACGCCCGGGAGGAGGACAGATACGCAGTATTTT	CASTPGRRTDTQYF
-	TRBJ2-7	once	TRBV7-9	TGTGCCAGCAGCTTTACAGGGTTTGCCTACGAGCAGTACTTC	CASSFTGFAYEQYF
TRBD1	TRBJ1-2	-	TRBV6-5	TGTGCCAGCAGTTACAGATCACCGGGACAGGGCGGTGGCTACACCTTC	CASSYRSPGQGGGYTF
-	TRBJ2-3	-	TRBV25-1	TGTGCCAGCAGTCCCGGAGGGGGTGGCACGCAGTATTTT	CASSPGGGGTQYF
-	TRBJ1-2	-	TRBV13	TGTGCCAGCAGCTTAGGAACCAGGGCACTAGGGGGTGGCTACACCTTC	CASSLGTRALGGGYTF
-	TRBJ1-6	-	TRBV6-5	TGTGCCAGCAGTCCCCTGGGAGAAGACTCACCCCTCCACTTT	CASSPLGEDSPLHF
-	TRBJ2-7	-	TRBV25-1	TGTGCCAGCAGCTTCGGGGACGAGCAGTACTTC	CASSFGDEQYF
-	TRBJ2-7	-	TRBV29-1	TGCAGCCCATCGGGGCTCAAGGGATCCTACGAGCAGTACTTC	CSPSGLKGSYEQYF
-	TRBJ1-2	-	TRBV5-1	TGCGCCAGCAGCTTGGCCCAGGGAGATGGCTACACCTTC	CASSLAQGDGYTF
TRBD1	TRBJ1-1	-	TRBV5-1	TGCGCCAGCAGCTGGCCACTGACAGGGCGGAACACTGAAGCTTTCTTT	CASSWPLTGRNTEAFF
-	TRBJ2-7	-	TRBV7-9	TGTGCCAGCAGCTCGGACAGAGTCTCCTACGAGCAGTACTTC	CASSSDRVSYEQYF
TRBD2	TRBJ2-7	once	TRBV4-2	TGTGCCAAACCCAGGCGGGAGAGCTACGAGCAGTACTTC	CAKPRRESYEQYF
TRBD1	TRBJ1-5	-	TRBV10-3	TGTGCCATCAAGGGGACAGGGGATAATCAGCCCCAGCATTTT	CAIKGTGDNQPQHF
-	TRBJ2-2	-	TRBV18	TGTGCCAGCTCACCTCTTTCGGGGGACACCGGGGAGCTGTTTTTT	CASSPLSGDTGELFF
-	TRBJ2-1	-	TRBV2	TGTGCCAGCAGTGAACCGACTGGTTACAATGAGCAGTTCTTC	CASSEPTGYNEQFF
-	TRBJ2-5	-	TRBV2	TGTGCCAGCAGCGACATATTTAGTCCGGAGACCCAGTACTTC	CASSDIFSPETQYF
TRBD1	TRBJ1-5	-	TRBV7-2	TGTGCCAGCAGACCAGGGGGCGCAGGTCAGCCCCAGCATTTT	CASRPGGAGQPQHF
-	TRBJ1-1	-	TRBV6-6	TGTGCCAGCAGTTATTCACCGGGGACTGAAGCTTTCTTT	CASSYSPGTEAFF
TRBD1	TRBJ1-5	-	TRBV4-3	TGCGCCAGCAGCCAACACTTCCGGGACAGGGGTTATAGCAATCAGCCCCAGCATTTT	CASSQHFRDRGYSNQPQHF
-	TRBJ1-2	-	TRBV4-1	TGCGCCAGCAGCCAAGTACCCAATCTAGGGCCATATGGCTACACCTTC	CASSQVPNLGPYGYTF
-	TRBJ2-1	-	TRBV4-1	TGCGCCAGCAGCCACCCGATGGGATTAAACTACAATGAGCAGTTCTTC	CASSHPMGLNYNEQFF
-	TRBJ2-7	few	TRBV5-1	TGCGCCAGCAGCATCGGACAGACGGACTACGAGCAGTACTTC	CASSIGQTDYEQYF
-	TRBJ1-1	-	TRBV5-4	TGTGCCAGCAGCTTGGGGGGCCCGAACACTGAAGCTTTCTTT	CASSLGGPNTEAFF
TRBD2	TRBJ2-3	-	TRBV30	TGTGCCTGGAGTGGGGCTAGCGGGATCACAGATACGCAGTATTTT	CAWSGASGITDTQYF
-	TRBJ2-7	-	TRBV2	TGTGCCAGCAGTGAACAGCACTACGAGCAGTACTTC	CASSEQHYEQYF
-	TRBJ1-2	-	TRBV20-1	TGCAGTGCTAGAGCCTATGGCTACACCTTC	CSARAYGYTF
-	TRBJ2-7	-	TRBV5-1	TGCGCCAGCAGCTTTTCCGACGAGCAGTACTTC	CASSFSDEQYF
TRBD1	TRBJ2-1	-	TRBV7-3	TGTGCCAGCAGCTTAAACATACAGGGGATCAACAATGAGCAGTTCTTC	CASSLNIQGINNEQFF
-	TRBJ2-5	few	TRBV19	TGTGCCAGTAGTAGCGGGTGGGAGACCCAGTACTTC	CASSSGWETQYF
TRBD2	TRBJ2-3	-	TRBV5-1	TGCGCCAGCAGCCCCGAACTAGCGGGGGTGACAGATACGCAGTATTTT	CASSPELAGVTDTQYF
-	TRBJ1-1	-	TRBV29-1	TGCAGCGCCACCCGAGGTAGGGTGAACACTGAAGCTTTCTTT	CSATRGRVNTEAFF
TRBD1	TRBJ2-2	-	TRBV4-2	TGTGCCAGCAGCCAGACGGGACAGGAAAACACCGGGGAGCTGTTTTTT	CASSQTGQENTGELFF
TRBD2	TRBJ2-7	-	TRBV19	TGTGCCAGTAGTATGGGGGGGTACGAGCAGTACTTC	CASSMGGYEQYF
-	TRBJ1-4	-	TRBV2	TGTGCCAGCAGTGACCTGAACCTTCTTAATGAAAAACTGTTTTTT	CASSDLNLLNEKLFF